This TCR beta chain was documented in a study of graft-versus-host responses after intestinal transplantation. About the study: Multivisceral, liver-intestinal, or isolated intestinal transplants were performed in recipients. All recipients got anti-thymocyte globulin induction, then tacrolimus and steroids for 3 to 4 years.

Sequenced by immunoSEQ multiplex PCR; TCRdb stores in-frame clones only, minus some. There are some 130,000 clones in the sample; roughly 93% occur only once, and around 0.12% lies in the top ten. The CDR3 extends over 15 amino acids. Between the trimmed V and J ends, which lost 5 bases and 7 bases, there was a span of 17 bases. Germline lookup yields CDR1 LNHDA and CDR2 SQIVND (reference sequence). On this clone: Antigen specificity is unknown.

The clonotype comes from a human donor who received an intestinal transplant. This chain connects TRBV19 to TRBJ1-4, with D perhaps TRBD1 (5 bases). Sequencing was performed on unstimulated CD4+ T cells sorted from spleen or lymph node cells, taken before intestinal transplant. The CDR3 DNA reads TGTGCCAGTAGTCCGCAACAGGTCGGGGGTGAAAAACTGTTTTTT. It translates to CASSPQQVGGEKLFF.